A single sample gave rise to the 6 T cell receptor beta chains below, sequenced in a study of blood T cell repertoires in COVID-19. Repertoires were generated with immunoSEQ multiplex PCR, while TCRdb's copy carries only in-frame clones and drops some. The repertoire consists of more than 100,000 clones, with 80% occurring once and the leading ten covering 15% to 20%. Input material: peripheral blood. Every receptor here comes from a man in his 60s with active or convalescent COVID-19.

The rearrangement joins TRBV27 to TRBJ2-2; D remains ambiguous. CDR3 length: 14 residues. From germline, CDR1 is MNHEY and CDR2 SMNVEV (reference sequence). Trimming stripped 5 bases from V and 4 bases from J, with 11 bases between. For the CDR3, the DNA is TGTGCCAGCAGTCCCCTCCCGTCCACCGGGGAGCTGTTTTTT. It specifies CASSPLPSTGELFF.

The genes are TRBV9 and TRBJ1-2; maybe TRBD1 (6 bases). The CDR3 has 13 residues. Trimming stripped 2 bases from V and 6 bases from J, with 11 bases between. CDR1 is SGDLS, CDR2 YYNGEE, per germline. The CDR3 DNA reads TGTGCCAGCAGCGTCTTGACAGGCCATGGCTACACCTTC. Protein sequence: CASSVLTGHGYTF.

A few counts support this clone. The CDR3 is CASSPSSGESGEQFF. DNA of the CDR3: TGTGCCAGCAGCCCCTCTAGCGGCGAAAGCGGTGAGCAGTTCTTC. The V call is TRBV7-7, the J call TRBJ2-1; 7 bases fit TRBD2. There are 15 residues in the CDR3. Germline CDR1 SSHAT, CDR2 FNYEAQ (reference sequence). V gave up 5 bases and J gave up 9 bases; unmatched junction bases: 13.

In nucleotides, the CDR3 is TGTGCCAGCAGACCGGGGGGGGGTCAGCCCCAGCATTTT. Amino acids: CASRPGGGQPQHF. This chain joins TRBV2 and TRBJ1-5, with D perhaps matching TRBD1 (5 bases). Per germline, CDR1 SNHLY and CDR2 FYNNEI. V was pared by 6 bases and J by 6 bases, with 12 bases between. The CDR3 covers 13 residues.

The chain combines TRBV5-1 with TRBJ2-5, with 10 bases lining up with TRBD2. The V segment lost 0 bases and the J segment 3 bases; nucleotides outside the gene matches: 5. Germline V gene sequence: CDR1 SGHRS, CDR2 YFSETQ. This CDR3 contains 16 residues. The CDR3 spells CASSLAGSGREETQYF. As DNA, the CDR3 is TGCGCCAGCAGCTTGGCCGGAAGCGGGAGGGAAGAGACCCAGTACTTC.

As DNA, the CDR3 is TGTGCCAGCAGCCAACTGTCGGGAGTGCCCCAGCATTTT. As protein: CASSQLSGVPQHF. The V gene is TRBV3-1 (or the pseudogene TRBV3-2), the J gene TRBJ1-5; no clear D. The CDR3 sequence is 13 residues long. With 2 bases removed from V and 9 bases from J, the gap between germline ends came to 11 bases. CDR1 LGHDT and CDR2 YNNKEL come from the germline V gene (reference sequence).